The rows below give T cell receptor beta chains drawn from one sample of a study of cytomegalovirus exposure and HLA in healthy donors. The protocol was immunoSEQ multiplex PCR, while the TCRdb copy is restricted to in-frame clones and leaves out a portion. The table shows about 170,000 clones, with 80% to 90% occurring only once. The sequencing sample was made of PBMCs. The receptors come from a woman under 30 in good health and CMV-seronegative. Both conserved end residues are part of each CDR3. A D gene is named only where the DNA matches it firmly. Size tells how often a clone was seen (once, few, many) or the class of an expanded clone, and some rows leave it out.

d_call	v_call	clone_size	j_call	cdr3_nt	cdr3_aa
TRBD2	TRBV27	NA	TRBJ2-3	TGTGCCAGCCTTAGGGCGGGAGGTCGCGGAGATACGCAGTATTTT	CASLRAGGRGDTQYF
TRBD1	TRBV5-4	NA	TRBJ1-1	TGTGCCAGCAGCCCTGAGGACAGGGACACTGAAGCTTTCTTT	CASSPEDRDTEAFF
NA	TRBV9	NA	TRBJ2-3	TGTGCCAGCAGCGCGGGGACACCAGGTATAGATACGCAGTATTTT	CASSAGTPGIDTQYF
NA	TRBV7-6	NA	TRBJ2-5	TGTGCCAGCAGCCAAACGGACTTCCAAGAGACCCAGTACTTC	CASSQTDFQETQYF
TRBD2	TRBV5-1	NA	TRBJ2-1	TGCGCCAGCAGCCCCTTACTCGGGACTAGCGGTTCCAATGAGCAGTTCTTC	CASSPLLGTSGSNEQFF
NA	TRBV5-1	NA	TRBJ2-3	TGCGCCAGCAGCTTGGCCGGTGGCGGGCACGCAGATACGCAGTATTTT	CASSLAGGGHADTQYF
NA	TRBV15	NA	TRBJ2-7	TGTGCCACCAGCAGGGACATCCAGTCCTACGAGCAGTACTTC	CATSRDIQSYEQYF
TRBD1	TRBV19	NA	TRBJ1-2	TGTGCCAGTAGACCCGACAGGGACTATGGCTACACCTTC	CASRPDRDYGYTF
NA	TRBV19	NA	TRBJ1-5	TGTGCCAGTAGTATTACTCCAAACCAGCCCCAGCATTTT	CASSITPNQPQHF
TRBD2	TRBV6-1	NA	TRBJ2-3	TGTGCCGGCAGTGAATCATTCTGGACTAGCGGGGCTCTCACAGATACGCAGTATTTT	CAGSESFWTSGALTDTQYF
NA	TRBV7-9	NA	TRBJ1-2	TGTGCCAGCAGCTTAGGACAGATCTATGGCTACACCTTC	CASSLGQIYGYTF
TRBD1	TRBV11-2	NA	TRBJ1-2	TGTGCCAGCAGCACTCTCAGGGGGACCGCCATTAACTATGGCTACACCTTC	CASSTLRGTAINYGYTF
TRBD1	TRBV6-5	NA	TRBJ1-6	TGTGCCAGCAGTCAATACAGGGGGAATTCACCCCTCCACTTT	CASSQYRGNSPLHF
NA	TRBV5-1	few	TRBJ2-1	TGCGCCAGCAGGTCTGGGGCGCATATCTCAATAGATGAGCAGTTCTTC	CASRSGAHISIDEQFF
NA	TRBV28	once	TRBJ2-1	TGTGCCCTTGGGGACTCGGGGAACTACAATGAGCAGTTCTTC	CALGDSGNYNEQFF
NA	TRBV7-2	few	TRBJ2-2	TGTGCCAGCAGCTTAGCCGCCGGGGAGCTGTTTTTT	CASSLAAGELFF